This passage covers 5 T cell receptor beta chains from one sample sequenced in a study of CXCR3-negative and CXCR3-positive naive CD8 T cells. The method, 5' RACE with UMI labels, was used to prepare the TRB cDNA libraries. Following a re-call of the 5' RACE reads, TCRdb has one entry per CDR3 protein and lacks DNA. The table lists roughly 25,000 distinct CDR3 sequences. The sequencing sample was made of naive CXCR3- CD8+ T cells from blood. Specified subset: CD45RO-CCR7+CD27+CD95- naive CD8+ T cells lacking CXCR3 (TNR3-). The source is a human donor in good health. Some clones in this sample may be carry-over from other donors' samples.

The chain combines TRBV27 with TRBJ2-7; TCRdb's D gene call, TRBD1, goes unchecked for lack of DNA. Germline CDR1 is MNHEY and CDR2 is SMNVEV (reference sequence). This CDR3 is built from 14 residues. The chain's CDR3 is CASSFGQRPYEQYF.

The rearrangement links TRBV29-1 to TRBJ2-1; the D call of TRBD2 rests on TCRdb alone, since no DNA is present to check it. The CDR3 length is 15 residues. Germline V gives CDR1 SQVTM, CDR2 ANQGSEA. CDR3 amino acids: CSVDPTSGYYNEQFF.

V gene TRBV20-1 combines with J gene TRBJ2-7. CDR3 length: 12 residues. CDR1 DFQATT and CDR2 SNEGSKA come from the germline V gene (reference sequence). CDR3 in amino acids: CSAKDRPYEQYF.

The gene calls are TRBV6-1 and TRBJ2-5. The CDR3 extends over 13 amino acids. The germline CDR1 and CDR2 sequences are MNHNS and SASEGT. This CDR3 reads CASQGILDETQYF.

The rearrangement joins TRBV9 to TRBJ2-1; TCRdb's D call of TRBD2 is untestable without DNA. Germline-derived CDR1 and CDR2 are SGDLS and YYNGEE. The CDR3 runs to 17 residues. This CDR3 reads CASSVEGAGGLYNEQFF. Looking up the rest from reference TRBV9 and TRBJ2-1 gives the full variable domain: DSGVTQTPKHLITATGQRVTLRCSPRSGDLSVYWYQQSLDQGLQFLIQYYNGEERAKGNILERFSAQQFPDLHSELNLSSLELGDSALYFCASSVEGAGGLYNEQFFGPGTRLTVL.